This T cell receptor beta chain was sequenced in a study of blood T cell repertoires in COVID-19. Trimming removed 2 bases from V and 0 bases from J; junction bases left unmatched: 2. CDR1 ENHRY and CDR2 SYGVKD come from the germline V gene. The CDR3 sequence is 15 residues long. The protocol was immunoSEQ multiplex PCR, while the TCRdb copy is restricted to in-frame clones and leaves out a portion. The sample lists some 670,000 clones, 75% to 90% seen once, with under 0.3% in the top ten. Sequencing was done on a sample of peripheral blood. This TCR was recovered from a woman between 18 and 30 years old with acute or convalescent COVID-19. This chain connects TRBV10-3 to TRBJ2-3, with 7 nucleotides matching TRBD2. The CDR3 protein is CAISERGVSTDTQYF. Written as DNA, the CDR3 is TGTGCCATCAGTGAGCGGGGGGTGAGCACAGATACGCAGTATTTT.